One and the same sample provided the 18 T cell receptor beta chains below, sequenced in a study of response to subunit inactivated influenza vaccine. TCRdb itself ran the RT-PCR reads through MiXCR, one entry per CDR3 protein. The sample shows about half a million distinct CDR3 sequences, around 8% of them seen only once. The sample in question was PBMCs from blood, obtained less than 30 months after vaccination. The origin of the receptors is a man aged 50 to 69 who received an inactivated influenza vaccine.

This clonotype has a count of ten or more. V gene TRBV19 combines with J gene TRBJ2-2; possible D gene TRBD1, 5 bases. V was cut by 6 bases and J by 7 bases, with 9 bases left in between. The CDR3 covers 12 residues. Germline CDR1 is LNHDA and CDR2 is SQIVND (reference sequence). The CDR3 loop is CASSHRSGELFF. In nucleotides, the CDR3 is TGTGCCAGTAGCCACAGGAGCGGGGAGCTGTTTTTT.

This clonotype was counted only a few times. The chain links TRBV29-1 to TRBJ2-3; D ambiguous. CDR1 SQVTM and CDR2 ANQGSEA come from the germline V gene. This CDR3 spans 12 amino acids. The CDR3 region is CRPANHTNTQYF. CDR3 bases: TGCAGACCAGCGAACCACACGAATACGCAGTATTTT.

The V and J genes are TRBV10-3 and TRBJ1-3; no definite D call. CDR3 size: 13 residues. CDR1 and CDR2 from the germline V gene are ENHRY and SYGVKD. V dropped 6 bases and J dropped 0 bases, with 6 bases sitting between them. The CDR3 loop reads CAIRGDSGNTIYF. The CDR3 DNA is TGTGCCATCAGGGGTGACTCTGGAAACACCATATATTTT.

This clonotype came up many times. The CDR3 DNA sequence: TGTGCCATCAGTGCTCGGACGCAACAAGAGACCCAGTACTTC. It codes for CAISARTQQETQYF. The chain is built from TRBV10-3 and TRBJ2-5; D gene ambiguous. Trimming removed 4 bases from V and 2 bases from J, with 11 bases in between. Germline V CDR1 and CDR2: ENHRY, SYGVKD. CDR3 length: 14 amino acids.

This chain uses TRBV11-2 with TRBJ2-1; no definite D call. The CDR3 is made up of 13 amino acids. V gave up 8 bases and J gave up 8 bases, with 16 bases separating them. Per the germline V gene, CDR1 is SGHAT and CDR2 is FQNNGV. The CDR3 DNA follows: TGTGCCAGCGGAAAAAGCGCCCCTGATGAGCAGTTCTTC. Translated: CASGKSAPDEQFF.

This clonotype has ten or more counts. This rearrangement joins TRBV7-8 to TRBJ2-1; maybe TRBD2 (5 bases). The CDR3 extends over 12 amino acids. CDR1 and CDR2 from the germline V gene are SGHVS and FQNEAQ. Trimming left V 5 bases short and J 7 bases short, with 9 bases between. CDR3 nucleotides: TGTGCCAGCAGCCCTAGCCTAAATGAGCAGTTCTTC. It translates to CASSPSLNEQFF.

The J gene is TRBJ2-1, the V gene TRBV6-1; D may correspond to TRBD1 or TRBD2 (5 bases each). From germline, CDR1 is MNHNS and CDR2 SASEGT. Trimming took 2 bases from V and 9 from J, leaving 11 bases between them. The CDR3 consists of 13 residues. CDR3 in amino acids: CASSEPWGSEQFF. In DNA, the CDR3 is TGTGCCAGCAGTGAACCGTGGGGGAGTGAGCAGTTCTTC.

The chain couples TRBV20-1 to TRBJ2-1, with 7 bases fitting TRBD2. Trimming removed 3 bases from V and 4 bases from J; junction bases left unmatched: 6. CDR1 and CDR2 from the germline V gene are DFQATT and SNEGSKA (reference sequence). The CDR3 spans 14 residues. CDR3 sequence: CSASRTSFYNEQFF. The CDR3 nucleotides are TGCAGTGCTAGTAGGACTAGTTTTTACAATGAGCAGTTCTTC.

With regard to this clonotype: A read error may be the cause here, since a much bigger clone is one base away. This sequence joins TRBV12-3 or TRBV12-4 and TRBJ1-1; perhaps TRBD1 as D (5 bases). The CDR3 is 13 amino acids. V gave up 6 bases and J gave up 1 base, with 9 bases separating them. CDR3 sequence: CASRPRENTEAFF. The CDR3 DNA sequence: TGTGCCAGCAGACCCAGGGAGAACACTGAAGCTTTCTTT.

This clonotype was seen a few times. The chain carries TRBV18 and TRBJ1-4; D is possibly TRBD1 (6 bases). The CDR3 length is 14 residues. Germline CDR1 is KGHSH and CDR2 is LQKENI. Between the trimmed V and J ends, which lost 1 base and 8 bases, there was a span of 11 bases. The CDR3 region is CASSPLRGGEKLFF. Written as DNA, the CDR3 is TGTGCCAGCTCACCACTCAGGGGAGGAGAAAAACTGTTTTTT.

V and J are TRBV15 and TRBJ2-2; possible D gene TRBD2, 6 bases. The ends were cut back, 3 bases at V and 6 bases at J, with 14 bases in the middle. The CDR3 loop spans 15 amino acids. CDR1 is LNHNV and CDR2 is YYDKDF in the germline V gene (reference sequence). As DNA, the CDR3 is TGTGCCACCAGCAGGGACCTTGGAGGGGCCGGGGAGCTGTTTTTT. Translating gives CATSRDLGGAGELFF.

This clonotype was detected only a few times. V is TRBV25-1 and J is TRBJ2-5; 8 positions match TRBD1. J lost 5 bases, V lost 9 bases, and 5 bases had no gene match. The CDR3 has 12 amino acids. Per germline, CDR1 MGHDK and CDR2 SYGVNS. CDR3 DNA sequence: TGTGCCAGTCAGGGGGCACGGGAGACCCAGTACTTC. Translation: CASQGARETQYF.

This clonotype was counted many times. The chain uses TRBV29-1 and TRBJ2-7; 10 bases fit TRBD2. Germline values: CDR1 SQVTM, CDR2 ANQGSEA. This CDR3 is built from 16 residues. Losses at the gene ends were 3 bases for V and 3 bases for J; bases not matched to a gene: 11. In nucleotides, the CDR3 is TGCAGCGTTGAGGAGGGGACTAGCGAGAATTACTACGAGCAGTACTTC. Protein sequence: CSVEEGTSENYYEQYF.

The chain has TRBV20-1 and TRBJ2-2; D is possibly TRBD2 (6 bases). CDR3 length: 15 amino acids. Per germline, CDR1 DFQATT and CDR2 SNEGSKA (reference sequence). V gave up 3 bases and J gave up 4 bases, with 15 bases separating them. The CDR3 DNA reads as TGCAGTGCTAGTGGAACCGGGGGTTCCACCGGGGAGCTGTTTTTT. This codes for CSASGTGGSTGELFF.

This rearrangement joins TRBV6-1 to TRBJ2-6, with 12 bases identical to TRBD1. V shed 7 bases, J shed 3 bases, and the junction held 13 bases outside the gene matches. The CDR3 has 19 amino acids. Germline lookup yields CDR1 MNHNS and CDR2 SASEGT. DNA of the CDR3: TGTGCCAGCACCATAACCCGGGGACAGGGGGCTGATGGGGCCAACGTCCTGACTTTC. The encoded protein is CASTITRGQGADGANVLTF.

The chain uses TRBV29-1 and TRBJ2-1; TRBD1 or TRBD2 may be the D gene (5 bases each). This CDR3 is 15 amino acids long. V dropped 1 base and J dropped 5 bases, with 15 bases sitting between them. Germline CDR1 and CDR2: SQVTM and ANQGSEA. CDR3 in amino acids: CSVEVSGTSHNEQFF. The CDR3 region has the DNA TGCAGCGTTGAAGTCTCCGGGACGTCGCACAATGAGCAGTTCTTC.

This clonotype was found many times. This sequence joins TRBV10-2 and TRBJ1-2; no clear D. The V gene lost 4 bases and the J gene lost 0 bases, with 12 bases spanning the gap. From germline, CDR1 is WSHSY and CDR2 SAAADI. The CDR3 extends over 15 amino acids. CDR3 region: CASSVSATANYGYTF. CDR3 DNA sequence: TGCGCCAGCAGTGTCTCTGCCACAGCTAACTATGGCTACACCTTC.

This chain connects TRBV20-1 to TRBJ2-2, with 12 bases that match TRBD2. Germline CDR1 DFQATT, CDR2 SNEGSKA (reference sequence). The CDR3 is 14 residues long. J lost 5 bases, V lost 8 bases, and 6 bases had no gene match. The CDR3 nucleotides are TGCAGTCCCAGACTAGCGGGAGATACCGGGGAGCTGTTTTTT. Translation gives CSPRLAGDTGELFF.